This T cell receptor beta chain was sequenced for a study of CD8+CD57+ T cells in acquired aplastic anemia (dated by TCRdb to between 2017 and 2018). Regarding the research as a whole: A mean of 3.2 ug of DNA, ranging from roughly 0.19 to 30 ug, was extracted from sorted CD4+ and CD8+ cells. CD8+CD57+ expansion was defined as frequency above the mean frequency observed in healthy subjects.

The patients picked for sequencing were ones in whom flow cytometry had shown an expansion of CD8+CD57+ cells. Every patient had severe acquired aplastic anemia, diagnosed using the International Study of Aplastic Anemia and Agranulocytosis and Camitta criteria. No therapy had been received by the patients at the time of blood sampling. TCR repertoires of sorted CD4+ and CD8+ blood T cells from severe aplastic anemia patients and healthy subjects were deep-sequenced in the study. Patients were enrolled under clinicaltrials.gov protocols 00001620, 01623167, 00001397, 00071045, 00081523 and 00961064 in the USA. Ficoll-Paque density gradient centrifugation was used to isolate peripheral blood mononuclear cells. Before DNA extraction, CD4+ and CD8+ T cells were sorted by FACS or by magnetic beads. For this clonotype: Its cognate antigen has yet to be identified. The limits of the CDR3 on the DNA are not certain, so only TCRdb's listed CDR3 is given.

The germline V gene yields SGDLS for CDR1 and YYNGEE for CDR2. The CDR3 has 12 amino acids, counting the end cysteine and valine. Genomic DNA was used as template for profiling of TCR beta VDJ combinations and CDR3 sequences. An Illumina HiSeq 2000 was used for TCR repertoire sequencing. The original pipeline was this. Repertoire assessment relied on Simpson's diversity index, CDR3 size and DJ length profiles, and TRBV/TRBJ rearrangement plots. Whichever DNA sequence was most abundant in the deep sequencing data was defined as the immunodominant clone. CDR3 amino acid sequences were screened for sharing across subjects and were compared with published repertoires and the VDJdb database. TCRdb reworked the public reads: Q25 trimming with fastp, MiXCR clone assembly, productive beta chains retained. For every CDR3 protein sequence, its rows merge into one entry that carries the most common genes and DNA. In this record, the V and J calls reflect TCRdb's handling and not the investigators' own analysis. The sample table contains roughly 250,000 distinct CDR3 sequences; only one count was recorded for approximately 86% of them. Of the sample, roughly two fifths falls within the top ten clones.

Beyond this particular receptor, the publication reports: Twenty-nine CD8+ CDR3 sequences were shared between patients and controls but appeared highly expressed in patients and within their immunodominant clones. Between patients and healthy controls, no significant difference in CD8+ Simpson's diversity was found (P=0.060).

This chain joins TRBV9 to TRBJ2-7; the table's D gene call, TRBD1, was not cross checked with the DNA. This TCR derives from a human donor with aplastic anemia. Material: sorted CD4+, CD8+, or CD8+CD57+ T cells (not recorded which) from PBMCs. The CDR3 protein sequence reads: CASSPVGPGAYV.